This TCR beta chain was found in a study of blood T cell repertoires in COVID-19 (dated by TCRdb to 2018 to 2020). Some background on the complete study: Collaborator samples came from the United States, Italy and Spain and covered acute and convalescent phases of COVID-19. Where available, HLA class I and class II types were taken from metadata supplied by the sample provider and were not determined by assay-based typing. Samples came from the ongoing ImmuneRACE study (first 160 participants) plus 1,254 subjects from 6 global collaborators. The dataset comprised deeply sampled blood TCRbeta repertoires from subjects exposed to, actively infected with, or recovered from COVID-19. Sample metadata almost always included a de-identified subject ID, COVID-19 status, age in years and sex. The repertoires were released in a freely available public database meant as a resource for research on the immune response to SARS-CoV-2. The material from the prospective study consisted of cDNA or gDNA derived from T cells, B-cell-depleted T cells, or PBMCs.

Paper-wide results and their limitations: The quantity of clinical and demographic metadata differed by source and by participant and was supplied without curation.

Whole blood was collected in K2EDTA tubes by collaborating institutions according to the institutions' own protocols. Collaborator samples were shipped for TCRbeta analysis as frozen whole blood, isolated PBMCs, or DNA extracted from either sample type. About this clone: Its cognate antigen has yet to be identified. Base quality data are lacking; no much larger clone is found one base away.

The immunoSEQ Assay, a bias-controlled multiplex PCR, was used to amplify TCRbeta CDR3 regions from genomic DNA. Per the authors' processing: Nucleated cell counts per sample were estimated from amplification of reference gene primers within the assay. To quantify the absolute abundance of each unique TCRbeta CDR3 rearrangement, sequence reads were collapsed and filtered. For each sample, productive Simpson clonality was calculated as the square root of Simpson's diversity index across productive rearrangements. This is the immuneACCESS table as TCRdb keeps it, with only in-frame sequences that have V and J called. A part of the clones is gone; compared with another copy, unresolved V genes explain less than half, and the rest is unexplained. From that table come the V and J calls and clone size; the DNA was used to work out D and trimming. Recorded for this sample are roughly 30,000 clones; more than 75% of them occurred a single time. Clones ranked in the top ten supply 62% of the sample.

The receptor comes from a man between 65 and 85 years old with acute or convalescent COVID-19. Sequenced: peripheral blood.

The DNA reads TGTGCCACCAGTGACTCTGACTCCACAGATACGCAGTATTTT. Protein translation: CATSDSDSTDTQYF. The chain uses TRBV24-1 and TRBJ2-3; the D gene identity is not certain. Via the germline V gene, CDR1 is KGHDR and CDR2 SFDVKD. V is shortened by 4 bases, J by 2 bases, and the region joining them spans 9 bases. Spanning cysteine to phenylalanine, the CDR3 consists of 14 amino acids. The only DNA kept is the CDR3, 42 bases in frame from the first base.